These T cell receptor beta chains were read from a single sample in a study of PD-1 blockade in classical Hodgkin lymphoma. Repertoires were generated with immunoSEQ multiplex PCR, while TCRdb's copy carries only in-frame clones and drops some. Counted here are approximately 29,000 clones, over 75% occurring once; the ten biggest clones make up roughly 16%. Sequenced here: peripheral blood mononuclear cells (PBMCs), sampled before the fourth cycle of nivolumab. Source of these receptors: a human donor with classical Hodgkin lymphoma. CDR3s include the opening cysteine and the closing phenylalanine or tryptophan. Fields, in order: clone size, D gene, V gene, J gene, CDR3 DNA, CDR3 protein. D genes are given only for firm matches. For some rows the clone size is stated as once, few or many, or as a class when expanded; others skip it.

>few|-|TRBV28|TRBJ2-7
TGTGCCAGCAGTTTTGCAGGGGTTAGCTCCTACGAGCAGTACTTC
CASSFAGVSSYEQYF
>-|-|TRBV6-1|TRBJ2-7
TGTGCCATCGGGACCCTGGGCGCAGGCGAGCAGTACTTC
CAIGTLGAGEQYF
>-|TRBD2|TRBV27|TRBJ2-1
TGTGCCAGCAGTAGAGCGGGAGGAGTCTACAATGAGCAGTTCTTC
CASSRAGGVYNEQFF
>-|-|TRBV5-1|TRBJ1-2
TGCGCCAGCAGCGATAAACCCGGGAATCTAGCTGGCTACACCTTC
CASSDKPGNLAGYTF
>-|-|TRBV19|TRBJ2-7
TGTGCCAGTGGGGGGACAGCCTCCTACGAGCAGTACTTC
CASGGTASYEQYF
>-|-|TRBV6-1|TRBJ1-1
TGTGCCAGCGCGCAAGGGGGGAACACTGAAGCTTTCTTT
CASAQGGNTEAFF
>-|-|TRBV7-2|TRBJ2-1
TGTGCCAGCAAGGAACGGGGATACAATGAGCAGTTCTTC
CASKERGYNEQFF
>-|-|TRBV29-1|TRBJ2-1
TGCAGCGTTGATCCCGGGTCCGATGAGCAGTTCTTC
CSVDPGSDEQFF
>few|-|TRBV7-9|TRBJ2-7
TGTGCCAGCAGCCATAACGACCCGACCTACGAGCAGTACTTC
CASSHNDPTYEQYF
>few|-|TRBV19|TRBJ2-1
TGTGCCAGTAGTACGGGGGGCAACAATGAGCAGTTCTTC
CASSTGGNNEQFF
>few|-|TRBV2|TRBJ1-1
TGTGCCAGCAGTAGAACTCCCCAGCAGAACACTGAAGCTTTCTTT
CASSRTPQQNTEAFF
>-|-|TRBV5-1|TRBJ1-5
TGCGCCAGCAGCTTGGGCGCAGGAGGACAGCCCCAGCATTTT
CASSLGAGGQPQHF
>-|-|TRBV7-8|TRBJ2-4
TGTGCCAGCAGCTTAATTTTTGGGGGTTTCCAGTACTTC
CASSLIFGGFQYF
>-|TRBD2|TRBV29-1|TRBJ2-3
TGCAGCGTCGTCGGGACTAGCGACTCCGGGAATACGCAGTATTTT
CSVVGTSDSGNTQYF
>-|TRBD2|TRBV7-9|TRBJ2-5
TGTGCCAGCAGCTTAGTCGGGCTAGCGGGAGGCCAAGAGACCCAGTACTTC
CASSLVGLAGGQETQYF
>few|TRBD2|TRBV7-9|TRBJ2-1
TGTGCCAGCAGCTCCGGACTAGTTAGGAATGAGCAGTTCTTC
CASSSGLVRNEQFF
>-|-|TRBV6-5|TRBJ2-6
TGTGCCAGCAGTTACTCTGGTGCTGGGGCCAACGTCCTGACTTTC
CASSYSGAGANVLTF
>-|TRBD2|TRBV4-1|TRBJ2-1
TGCGCCAGCAGCCGGTGGACTAGCGGGAGTCATTACAATGAGCAGTTCTTC
CASSRWTSGSHYNEQFF
>-|TRBD1|TRBV19|TRBJ1-5
TGTGCCAGTAGTGGCCAGGGGGCGCCCCAGCATTTT
CASSGQGAPQHF
>once|TRBD1|TRBV25-1|TRBJ1-5
TGTGCCAGCAGTGAATCGGCAGGGGGACAGCCCCAGCATTTT
CASSESAGGQPQHF
>once|TRBD2|TRBV28|TRBJ2-7
TGTGCCAGCAGTCTACCTGTCCCGGGACTAGCGGGATGGAACGAGCAGTACTTC
CASSLPVPGLAGWNEQYF
>once|-|TRBV7-2|TRBJ2-1
TGTGCCAGCAGCTTAGGTTTGCCGTCCTTCAATGAGCAGTTCTTC
CASSLGLPSFNEQFF
>-|TRBD1|TRBV19|TRBJ2-3
TGTGCCAGTAGTGCCCACCAAACAGGGGGCGGCTTGGATACGCAGTATTTT
CASSAHQTGGGLDTQYF
>-|-|TRBV18|TRBJ2-1
TGTGCCAGCTCACCGAGTCTAAACAATGAGCAGTTCTTC
CASSPSLNNEQFF
>-|TRBD1|TRBV6-1|TRBJ1-6
TGTGCCAGCAGTATTACCGGGACAGGGAATTCACCCCTCCACTTT
CASSITGTGNSPLHF
>-|-|TRBV28|TRBJ2-2
TGTGCCAGCAGTTCAGGGGTCCCCGGGGAGCTGTTTTTT
CASSSGVPGELFF
>-|TRBD2|TRBV5-4|TRBJ2-1
TGTGCCGGCAGCTTGGACTTGGCGACTAGCGGGATAGGTGAGCAGTTCTTC
CAGSLDLATSGIGEQFF
>-|TRBD2|TRBV5-8|TRBJ2-7
TGTGCCAGCAGCCAAGGACTAGCGGGGAAATCCTACGAGCAGTACTTC
CASSQGLAGKSYEQYF
>-|-|TRBV2|TRBJ2-4
TGTGCCAGCAGTTTTAATAATCTCCGGGACAAACAGTACTTC
CASSFNNLRDKQYF
>-|-|TRBV7-9|TRBJ2-1
TGTGCCAGCAGCTTACCGGTGGATGAGCAGTTCTTC
CASSLPVDEQFF
>-|-|TRBV7-9|TRBJ2-1
TGTGCCAGCAGCTTACCGCGGAGCTCCTACAATGAGCAGTTCTTC
CASSLPRSSYNEQFF
>-|TRBD2|TRBV7-9|TRBJ2-1
TGTGCCAGCAGTCCCCCGGGAGGCCCTTCTACCAATGAGCAGTTCTTC
CASSPPGGPSTNEQFF
>once|-|TRBV6-5|TRBJ2-2
TGTGCCAGCAGTTACTCGCAGCGGCCGAACACCGGGGAGCTGTTTTTT
CASSYSQRPNTGELFF
>-|-|TRBV6-1|TRBJ2-5
TGTGCCAGCGAGTGGGGCCAGAAGACCCAGTACTTC
CASEWGQKTQYF
>few|-|TRBV15|TRBJ1-2
TGTGCCACCAGCAGCGTGGCCCTAGGCTACTATGGCTACACCTTC
CATSSVALGYYGYTF
>-|TRBD1|TRBV2|TRBJ1-4
TGTGCCAGCAGTGTTAGGGGGACAGGGAATGAAAAACTGTTTTTT
CASSVRGTGNEKLFF
>-|TRBD2|TRBV6-6|TRBJ2-7
TGTGCCAGCAGTTACCCCGGGGTGGGAGGGGAGCAGTACTTC
CASSYPGVGGEQYF
>-|-|TRBV19|TRBJ2-7
TGTGCCAGTAGTATAGATCTGAACCTGGGGGAGCAGTACTTC
CASSIDLNLGEQYF
>-|TRBD2|TRBV19|TRBJ2-1
TGTGCCAGTAGTATAGAATGGGCTAGCGGGAGCTCCTACAATGAGCAGTTCTTC
CASSIEWASGSSYNEQFF
>-|TRBD2|TRBV28|TRBJ2-7
TGTGCCAGCAGTTTACCCGGACTAGCGGGCCACTACGAGCAGTACTTC
CASSLPGLAGHYEQYF
>-|-|TRBV29-1|TRBJ1-3
TGCAGCGTTCGAAAAGGGTCTGGTGATGGAAACACCATATATTTT
CSVRKGSGDGNTIYF
>-|TRBD2|TRBV27|TRBJ2-7
TGTGCCAGCAGGAGAGCGGGAGTCGGCGAGCAGTACTTC
CASRRAGVGEQYF
>once|-|TRBV7-2|TRBJ2-1
TGTGCCAGCAGCTTAGGGCCTAGATCCTACAATGAGCAGTTCTTC
CASSLGPRSYNEQFF
>-|-|TRBV7-9|TRBJ1-1
TGTGCCAGCAGCTTAGCTCAGGGTTCGCACACTGAAGCTTTCTTT
CASSLAQGSHTEAFF
>-|-|TRBV19|TRBJ2-2
TGTGCCAGTAGTCCCGGAAGGACGGCCCCGAACACCGGGGAGCTGTTTTTT
CASSPGRTAPNTGELFF
>-|TRBD1|TRBV5-1|TRBJ1-6
TGCGCCAGCAGCTTGGAGGGACAGGGATCCTCACCCCTCCACTTT
CASSLEGQGSSPLHF
>-|TRBD2|TRBV5-1|TRBJ2-1
TGCGCCAGCAGCTTGTTAACGGGAGGAGTTGGAAATGAGCAGTTCTTC
CASSLLTGGVGNEQFF
>once|TRBD1|TRBV6-1|TRBJ1-1
TGTGCCAGCAGCTCCCGGGACAGGAGAAATACTTTCTTT
CASSSRDRRNTFF
>-|TRBD1|TRBV27|TRBJ1-1
TGTGCCAGCAGTATTCGTCCACCTACAGGGGCACTGAACACTGAAGCTTTCTTT
CASSIRPPTGALNTEAFF
>-|TRBD2|TRBV19|TRBJ2-1
TGTGCCAGTAGTCCTAGCGGGAACGGGGGTGAGCAGTTCTTC
CASSPSGNGGEQFF
>-|TRBD1|TRBV2|TRBJ1-5
TGTGCCAGCAGCGTATGGCGGGACAGGGATTCTAACCGCAATCAGCCCCAGCATTTT
CASSVWRDRDSNRNQPQHF
>-|-|TRBV5-8|TRBJ2-2
TGTGCCAGCAGCTCCCTCCGGTCTCGGGGGGAGCTGTTTTTT
CASSSLRSRGELFF
>-|TRBD1|TRBV18|TRBJ2-1
TGTGCCAGCTCCACAGGGGGACAGGGTGTCTACAATGAGCAGTTCTTC
CASSTGGQGVYNEQFF
>-|-|TRBV4-2|TRBJ2-7
TGTGCCAGCAGCCAAGATATGGTTTCCTACGAGCAGTACTTC
CASSQDMVSYEQYF
>-|-|TRBV19|TRBJ1-4
TGTGCCAGTAGTAGGGCCCCGGGGCCGGCTAATGAAAAACTGTTTTTT
CASSRAPGPANEKLFF